The source of this TCR beta chain is a study of liver allograft versus peripheral blood T cells. In the study overall: Comparisons were made between T cell receptor repertoires found in transplanted livers and those circulating in recipients' peripheral blood.

The CDR3 loop spans 15 amino acids. From germline, CDR1 is LNHDA and CDR2 SQIVND (reference sequence). The V gene end was trimmed by 1 base and the J gene end by 4 bases; junction bases not matched to a gene: 2. In its sample, this clonotype is medium-sized (0.01 to 0.1%). TCRdb passed the reads through MiXCR, listing each CDR3 protein once. The sample consists of about 4,000 distinct CDR3 sequences, about 16% of them appearing once. This TCR was recovered from a human patient who had a liver transplant. Some T cells here may be from the graft donor. The chain recombines TRBV19 with TRBJ1-5, with 9 bases lining up with TRBD1. The CDR3 DNA reads as TGTGCCAGTAGTATAGGACAGGGGGGGAATCAGCCCCAGCATTTT. Its protein product is CASSIGQGGNQPQHF.